This entry describes one T cell receptor (beta chain). The target of this receptor is not known. Base-call qualities are not available, and no considerably larger clone is one nucleotide away. This sample stems from a study of blood T cell repertoires in COVID-19 (dated by TCRdb to about 2020). With respect to the entire study: Collaborator samples came from the United States, Italy and Spain and covered acute and convalescent phases of COVID-19. The material from the prospective study consisted of cDNA or gDNA derived from T cells, B-cell-depleted T cells, or PBMCs. A de-identified subject ID, COVID-19 status, age in years and sex were almost always included in the sample metadata. Subjects who had been exposed to COVID-19, were actively infected with it, or had recovered from it provided the deeply sampled blood TCRbeta repertoires that made up the dataset. HLA class I and class II types, where available, came from metadata supplied by the sample provider rather than from assay-based typing. Samples came from the ongoing ImmuneRACE study (first 160 participants) plus 1,254 subjects from 6 global collaborators. The repertoires were made available in a free public database intended to serve as a resource for research on the immune response to SARS-CoV-2. General findings and caveats noted by the study authors: How much clinical and demographic metadata was included differed by source and by participant, and the metadata was provided uncurated.

The germline V gene encodes CDR1 SNHLY and CDR2 FYNNEI. Cut back by 1 base and 6 bases, the V and J ends lie 7 bases apart. Spanning cysteine to phenylalanine, the CDR3 consists of 13 amino acids. Only the CDR3 region is kept as DNA, spanning 39 bases read in frame from base 1. The immunoSEQ Assay, a bias-controlled multiplex PCR, was used to amplify TCRbeta CDR3 regions from genomic DNA. On the study's bioinformatics: Nucleated cell counts per sample were estimated from amplification of reference gene primers within the assay. Sequence reads were collapsed and filtered to measure the absolute abundance of every unique TCRbeta CDR3 rearrangement. Productive Simpson clonality was computed per sample as the square root of Simpson's diversity index over productive rearrangements. TCRdb took over this immuneACCESS table, retaining in-frame rearrangements with V and J assigned. Such tables are incomplete; in checked studies, under half of the missing clones stem from an unresolved V gene, and the remainder is unexplained. V and J calls and clone size are given by that table; D and trimming were obtained from the DNA. The sample has approximately 98,000 clones on record, about 85% of them singletons. In total, the top ten clones hold 4% to 4.5% of the sample.

The collaborating institutions used their own protocols to collect whole blood in K2EDTA tubes. For TCRbeta analysis, collaborators shipped samples as frozen whole blood, isolated PBMCs, or DNA extracted from either of those sample types. Sequenced material: peripheral blood. This receptor chain uses TRBV2 and TRBJ2-1; TRBD1 is perhaps the D gene, given 5 matching bases. The TCR sequence derives from a woman aged 65 to 85 with acute or convalescent COVID-19. The CDR3 reads CASSEGRVNEQFF. The DNA reads as follows: TGTGCCAGCAGTGAAGGCAGGGTCAATGAGCAGTTCTTC.